These 18 T cell receptor beta chains share one sample of origin, sequenced in a study of brain T cells in children with intractable seizures. Generated by immunoSEQ multiplex PCR, the TCRdb table keeps only in-frame clones and is missing some. The sample lists roughly 69,000 clones; roughly 95% were seen once. The sample in question was peripheral blood, obtained at surgery. The receptors originated from a boy under three years old with focal cortical dysplasia and intractable seizures.

The V call is TRBV27, the J call TRBJ1-1; 7 positions match TRBD1. CDR3 size: 14 residues. Germline assignment: CDR1 MNHEY and CDR2 SMNVEV (reference sequence). With 4 bases clipped from V and 0 bases from J, the junction kept 2 bases outside the gene matches. The CDR3 region has the DNA TGTGCCAGCAGTTCGGGACAGATGAACACTGAAGCTTTCTTT. Protein sequence: CASSSGQMNTEAFF.

V is TRBV6-6 and J is TRBJ2-3; D is tentatively TRBD1 or TRBD2 (5 bases each). The CDR3 is made up of 13 amino acids. Germline lookup yields CDR1 MNHNY and CDR2 SVGAGI (reference sequence). V was pared by 5 bases and J by 2 bases, with 8 bases between. In DNA, the CDR3 is TGTGCCAGCAGTCTTGGGACCACAGATACGCAGTATTTT. Protein: CASSLGTTDTQYF.

J is TRBJ2-2 and V is TRBV4-1, with a possible D match to TRBD2 (6 bases). CDR3 length: 16 amino acids. Trimming stripped 4 bases from V and 2 bases from J, with 14 bases between. Germline V gene sequence: CDR1 MGHRA, CDR2 YSYEKL. The CDR3 loop is CASSLRAGQNTGELFF. The CDR3 bases are TGCGCCAGCAGCCTAAGGGCGGGGCAAAACACCGGGGAGCTGTTTTTT.

The genes are TRBV11-2 and TRBJ1-3; D not resolved. The CDR3 is 14 residues long. V gave up 0 bases and J gave up 7 bases, with 10 bases separating them. Germline V CDR1 and CDR2: SGHAT, FQNNGV. The CDR3 sequence is CASSLEGLGNTIYF. CDR3 DNA: TGTGCCAGCAGCTTAGAGGGGTTGGGGAACACCATATATTTT.

This clone was observed a single time. This sequence joins TRBV2 and TRBJ1-4; D call uncertain. Trimming shortened V by 3 bases and J by 8 bases, and 10 bases separated the two germline ends. CDR1 is SNHLY and CDR2 is FYNNEI in the germline V gene. This CDR3 contains 13 residues. The chain's CDR3 is CASSEPGREKLFF. The CDR3 DNA sequence: TGTGCCAGCAGTGAGCCGGGTCGGGAAAAACTGTTTTTT.

The CDR3 region is CASSRGIVQETQYF. In DNA, the CDR3 is TGTGCCAGTTCCCGCGGGATTGTCCAAGAGACCCAGTACTTC. The chain recombines TRBV13 with TRBJ2-5; D is possibly TRBD2 (6 bases). This CDR3 is 14 amino acids long. Germline CDR1 is PRHDT and CDR2 is FYEKMQ (reference sequence). V was shortened by 9 bases and J by 1 base, with 15 bases between the two germline ends.

V gene TRBV3-1 (or the pseudogene TRBV3-2) combines with J gene TRBJ2-5; D gene ambiguous. Germline V gene sequence: CDR1 LGHDT, CDR2 YNNKEL (reference sequence). The CDR3 length is 13 residues. Between the trimmed V and J ends, which lost 3 bases and 1 base, there was a span of 6 bases. The CDR3 loop reads CASSQSPQETQYF. Written as DNA, the CDR3 is TGTGCCAGCAGCCAGTCGCCCCAAGAGACCCAGTACTTC.

The J gene is TRBJ1-1, the V gene TRBV11-3; D unclear. CDR3 length: 13 amino acids. Germline V CDR1 and CDR2: SGHNT, YENEEA. V lost 1 base, J lost 2 bases, and 5 bases lay in between. CDR3 nucleotide sequence: TGTGCCAGCAGCTTAGGGGGTAACACTGAAGCTTTCTTT. Encoded protein: CASSLGGNTEAFF.

V usage is TRBV11-2 and J usage is TRBJ1-2; tentatively, D is TRBD1 (6 bases). Trimming took off 1 base at V and 8 bases at J, with 11 bases between the two ends. CDR3 length: 13 amino acids. Germline V gene lookup returns CDR1 SGHAT and CDR2 FQNNGV. Here the CDR3 reads CASSLAGAQGYTF. Here the CDR3 DNA reads TGTGCCAGCAGCTTAGCAGGGGCGCAGGGCTACACCTTC.

The J gene is TRBJ2-1, the V gene TRBV7-2, with TRBD2 matching 8 bases. CDR1 and CDR2 from the germline V gene are SGHTA and FQGNSA. V dropped 5 bases and J dropped 2; count of bases not matched to a gene: 5. This CDR3 is built from 15 residues. The CDR3 DNA reads as TGTGCCAGCAGCCTGAGCGGGGGACCCTACAATGAGCAGTTCTTC. Encoded protein: CASSLSGGPYNEQFF.

The genes are TRBV29-1 and TRBJ2-2, with 10 bases fitting TRBD1. The CDR3 extends over 14 amino acids. Looked up from germline, CDR1 is SQVTM and CDR2 is ANQGSEA. V lost 6 bases to trimming and J lost 6 bases; unmatched junction nucleotides: 7. CDR3 amino acids: CSVEGQGSAGELFF. The CDR3, as DNA: TGCAGCGTGGAGGGACAGGGGAGCGCCGGGGAGCTGTTTTTT.

The chain couples TRBV19 to TRBJ1-6; TRBD1 might be the D (5 bases). Trimming took 5 bases from V and 8 from J, leaving 7 bases between them. Germline CDR1 is LNHDA and CDR2 is SQIVND (reference sequence). The CDR3 runs 12 residues. Here the CDR3 reads CASSRGDSPLHF. In DNA, the CDR3 is TGTGCCAGTAGTCGGGGGGATTCACCCCTCCACTTT.

The chain is built from TRBV7-9 and TRBJ2-1; unclear D gene. The CDR3 runs to 15 residues. The V end lost 5 bases, the J end lost 2 bases, and 13 bases lay between the germline ends. Germline values: CDR1 SEHNR, CDR2 FQNEAQ (reference sequence). The CDR3 sequence: CASSPRSPAYNEQFF. CDR3 nucleotides: TGTGCCAGCAGCCCAAGGTCACCTGCCTACAATGAGCAGTTCTTC.

This chain links TRBV21-1 with TRBJ2-7; no check of the table's D call, TRBD2, against the DNA was made. TRBV21-1 is a listed pseudogene. This CDR3 has 16 residues. DNA for the CDR3: TGTGCCAGCAGCAATTCCCCTAGCACCACCCTCTACGAGCAGTACTTC. As protein: CASSNSPSTTLYEQYF.

This chain connects TRBV13 to TRBJ1-4, with 12 bases matching TRBD1. Germline loops: CDR1 PRHDT, CDR2 FYEKMQ (reference sequence). CDR3 length equals 15 residues. Germline trimming cut 4 bases from V and 7 bases from J; bases unmatched to any gene: 4. CDR3 residues: CASSSRDRGLEKLFF. The CDR3 bases are TGTGCCAGCAGCTCCCGGGACAGGGGGCTTGAAAAACTGTTTTTT. Filled out from reference TRBV13 and TRBJ1-4, the complete variable domain reads AAGVIQSPRHLIKEKRETATLKCYPIPRHDTVYWYQQGPGQDPQFLISFYEKMQSDKGSIPDRFSAQQFSDYHSELNMSSLELGDSALYFCASSSRDRGLEKLFFGSGTQLSVL.

The CDR3 sequence: CASSPRVSGANVLTF. As DNA, the CDR3 is TGTGCCAGCAGCCCCAGGGTCTCTGGGGCCAACGTCCTGACTTTC. The chain employs TRBV7-2 and TRBJ2-6; tentatively, D is TRBD1 (5 bases). Germline loops: CDR1 SGHTA, CDR2 FQGNSA. Trimming cost V 5 bases and J 0 bases, with 8 bases left between them. There are 15 residues in the CDR3.

The genes are TRBV5-8 and TRBJ2-4, with D unclear. CDR3 length: 15 residues. V shed 1 base and J shed 0 bases, with 8 bases lying between them. Germline CDR1 SGHTS, CDR2 YDEGEE. CDR3 region: CASSLHMGAKNIQYF. The CDR3 coding sequence is TGTGCCAGCAGCTTGCATATGGGAGCCAAAAACATTCAGTACTTC.

The chain recombines TRBV2 with TRBJ2-7; possibly TRBD1 or TRBD2 for D (6 bases each). This CDR3 spans 13 amino acids. V lost 8 bases, J lost 4 bases, and 15 bases lay in between. CDR1 is SNHLY, CDR2 FYNNEI, per germline. CDR3 nucleotide sequence: TGTGCCAGCCGGTTCGGGGGCGGGTACGAGCAGTACTTC. Translated: CASRFGGGYEQYF.